The 12 T cell receptor beta chains below come from one sample, sequenced in a study of control samples from healthy donors and cancer patients. The protocol was immunoSEQ multiplex PCR, while the TCRdb copy is restricted to in-frame clones and leaves out a portion. The sample comprises roughly 200,000 clones, roughly 94% of which are singletons, and about 1.6% rests with the top ten. The material sequenced was blood. The receptors shown here come from a man aged 50 to 59 in good health.

Only a few counts were recorded for this clone. The chain employs TRBV6-4 and TRBJ2-1; D uncertain. Germline V CDR1 and CDR2: MRHNA, SNTAGT. Between the trimmed V and J ends, which lost 0 bases and 7 bases, there was a span of 1 base. The length of the CDR3 is 11 residues. Here the CDR3 reads CASSDSNEQFF. For the CDR3, the DNA is TGTGCCAGCAGTGACTCTAATGAGCAGTTCTTC.

V gene TRBV15 combines with J gene TRBJ2-1; D might be TRBD2 (5 bases). The CDR3 has 13 residues. V was pared by 10 bases and J by 8 bases, with 18 bases between. Germline assignment: CDR1 LNHNV and CDR2 YYDKDF (reference sequence). CDR3 nucleotides: TGTGCCATATCCCTCGGGATTCGGGATGAGCAGTTCTTC. It translates to CAISLGIRDEQFF.

V usage is TRBV10-1 and J usage is TRBJ2-7; D gene ambiguous. From germline, CDR1 is WNHNN and CDR2 SYGVQD (reference sequence). Trimming shortened V by 0 bases and J by 7 bases, and 10 bases separated the two germline ends. The CDR3 has 13 residues. CDR3 sequence (DNA): TGCGCCAGCAGTGAGTCCATTCTAGGGGAGCAGTACTTC. Translated: CASSESILGEQYF.

The CDR3 is CASSLDGQLWTEAFF. The CDR3 DNA is TGCGCCAGCAGCTTGGATGGACAACTATGGACTGAAGCTTTCTTT. The chain recombines TRBV5-1 with TRBJ1-1; D perhaps matches TRBD1 (5 bases). This CDR3 region has 15 residues. The V gene's germline CDR1 is SGHRS and CDR2 YFSETQ. V dropped 0 bases and J dropped 5 bases, with 14 bases sitting between them.

The chain carries TRBV6-9 and TRBJ2-7; 7 bases fit TRBD1. Germline V CDR1 and CDR2: MNHGY, SVAAGI. Unmatched junction bases numbered 9, after V lost 4 bases and J lost 6 bases. The CDR3 extends over 14 amino acids. Here the CDR3 reads CASSWRPTGSEQYV. The CDR3 DNA is TGTGCCAGCAGTTGGAGGCCGACAGGGTCCGAGCAGTACGTC.

The V gene is TRBV5-4, the J gene TRBJ1-6, with 8 bases matching TRBD1. This CDR3 is 14 amino acids long. The germline V gene has CDR1 SGHNT and CDR2 YYREEE (reference sequence). The trim removed 3 bases at V and 11 bases at J, leaving 7 bases unmatched. This CDR3 is CASSSDRGIAPLHF. The DNA for the CDR3 is TGTGCCAGCAGCTCAGACAGGGGAATTGCACCCCTCCACTTT.

The genes are TRBV2 and TRBJ2-3, with 7 bases fitting TRBD1. Trimming removed 6 bases from V and 3 bases from J; junction bases left unmatched: 6. Germline-derived CDR1 and CDR2 are SNHLY and FYNNEI. The CDR3 loop spans 14 amino acids. CDR3 DNA sequence: TGTGCCAGCAGGGACAGGACACCTACAGATACGCAGTATTTT. Translation gives CASRDRTPTDTQYF.

Points on this clone: A read error may produce the germline difference seen at one junction end. This chain connects TRBV4-1 to TRBJ1-1; D remains ambiguous. Looked up from germline, CDR1 is MGHRA and CDR2 is YSYEKL. This CDR3 is 14 amino acids long. CDR3 bases: TGCGCCAGCAGCCAAGTGACCGGGAACCCTGAAGCTTTCTTT. Translation gives CASSQVTGNPEAFF.

V and J are TRBV5-1 and TRBJ1-2; 10 positions agree with TRBD1. After removal of 8 bases from V and 5 bases from J, the junction contained 9 bases not matched to a gene. Germline V lookup: CDR1 SGHRS, CDR2 YFSETQ. This CDR3 spans 14 amino acids. CDR3 loop: CASSTGGGDYGYTF. The CDR3 DNA reads as TGCGCCAGTTCGACAGGGGGCGGTGATTATGGCTACACCTTC.

This sequence joins TRBV6-5 and TRBJ2-4; 10 bases are a match to TRBD1. The germline gives CDR1 MNHEY, CDR2 SVGAGI. Trimming cost V 6 bases and J 5 bases; bases outside gene matches: 7. CDR3 length equals 15 residues. The CDR3 loop is CASRETGGPQNIQYF. CDR3 in DNA: TGTGCCAGCAGAGAGACAGGGGGCCCACAAAACATTCAGTACTTC.

The chain couples TRBV3-1 (or the pseudogene TRBV3-2) to TRBJ1-6; TRBD1 might be the D (5 bases). V lost 1 base and J lost 10, with 17 bases in between. This CDR3 region has 16 residues. Germline-derived CDR1 and CDR2 are LGHDT and YNNKEL (reference sequence). For the CDR3, the DNA is TGTGCCAGCAGCCAAGTTAGCAACTGGGGGGGGTCACCCCTCCACTTT. Translated: CASSQVSNWGGSPLHF.

This chain links TRBV28 with TRBJ2-7; D is undetermined. This CDR3 region has 12 residues. Trimming stripped 6 bases from V and 3 bases from J, with 9 bases between. Germline values: CDR1 MDHEN, CDR2 SYDVKM. As DNA, the CDR3 is TGTGCCAGCAGGGCAGAGAACTACGAGCAGTACGTC. Amino acid sequence: CASRAENYEQYV.